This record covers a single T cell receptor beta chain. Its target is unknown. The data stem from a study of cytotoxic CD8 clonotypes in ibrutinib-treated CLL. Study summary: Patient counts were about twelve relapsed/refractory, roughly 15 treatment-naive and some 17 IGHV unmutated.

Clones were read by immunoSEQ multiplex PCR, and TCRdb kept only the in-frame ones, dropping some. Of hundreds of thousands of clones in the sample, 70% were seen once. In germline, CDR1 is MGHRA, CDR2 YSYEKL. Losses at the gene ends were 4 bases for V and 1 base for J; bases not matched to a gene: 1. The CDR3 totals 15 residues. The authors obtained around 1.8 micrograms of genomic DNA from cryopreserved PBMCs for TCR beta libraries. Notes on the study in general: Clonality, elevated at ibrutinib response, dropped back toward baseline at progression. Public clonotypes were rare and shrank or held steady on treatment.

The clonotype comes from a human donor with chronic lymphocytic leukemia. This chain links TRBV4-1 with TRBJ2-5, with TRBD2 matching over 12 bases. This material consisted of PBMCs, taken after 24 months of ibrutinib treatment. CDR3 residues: CASSPSGRVQETQYF. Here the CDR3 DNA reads TGCGCCAGCAGCCCTAGCGGGAGGGTCCAAGAGACCCAGTACTTC.